These 20 T cell receptor beta chains were sequenced from one sample in a study of human T cells and chemical hapten exposure. TCRdb redid the calling of the RACE reads with MiXCR, one entry per CDR3 protein. The sample includes some 42,000 distinct CDR3 sequences, 9.6% of them seen just once. Regarding time point: patch test 2, 6 weeks after DPC sensitization. Documented treatment: therapeutic diphenylcyclopropenone sensitization with weekly scalp DPC. Researchers extracted total RNA from unfractionated whole blood. Specimen: whole blood, collected in connection with sensitization to the hapten diphenylcyclopropenone (DPC). The receptors were gathered from a young woman with alopecia areata. Some clones in this sample may be carry-over from other donors' samples.

This clonotype was picked up a small number of times. The chain employs TRBV25-1 and TRBJ1-6, with 7 bases matching TRBD1. From germline, CDR1 is MGHDK and CDR2 SYGVNS. Trimming at V came to 7 bases and at J to 11 bases, leaving 11 bases not matched to a gene. The CDR3 contains 14 residues. The CDR3 is CASNTAGGGTPLHF. The DNA of the CDR3 is TGTGCCAGCAATACGGCAGGGGGGGGTACACCCCTCCACTTT.

In this sample, this clonotype turned up many times. This chain connects TRBV3-1 to TRBJ2-4; weak D call: TRBD1 (5 bases). The CDR3 is made up of 16 amino acids. CDR1 and CDR2 (germline): LGHDT, YNNKEL (reference sequence). V lost 5 bases to trimming and J lost 1 base, with 15 bases between them. The CDR3 here is CASSSLLAGAKNIQYF. The CDR3, as DNA: TGTGCCAGCAGCTCCCTTTTAGCAGGGGCCAAAAACATTCAGTACTTC.

V gene TRBV3-1 combines with J gene TRBJ1-1, with TRBD1 matching 9 bases. The germline V gene encodes CDR1 LGHDT and CDR2 YNNKEL (reference sequence). V lost 5 bases and J lost 5; bases outside the gene matches: 6. The length of the CDR3 is 14 residues. For the CDR3, the DNA is TGTGCCAGCAGCAAAGGGACAGGGAGGACTGAAGCTTTCTTT. This sequence encodes CASSKGTGRTEAFF.

This clonotype was detected ten times or more. The rearrangement links TRBV3-1 to TRBJ1-2; D remains unclear. The length of the CDR3 is 11 residues. Trimming removed 5 bases at V and 6 bases at J, with 7 bases between. Germline V gene sequence: CDR1 LGHDT, CDR2 YNNKEL (reference sequence). CDR3 sequence (DNA): TGTGCCAGCAGCGCCCCCCATGGCTACACCTTC. Its translation is CASSAPHGYTF.

By share, this clonotype counts as medium-sized. The V call is TRBV18, the J call TRBJ2-3; TRBD1 agrees at 10 bases. CDR1 is KGHSH and CDR2 is LQKENI in the germline V gene. V lost 6 bases to trimming and J lost 1 base; unmatched junction nucleotides: 4. The CDR3 extends over 15 amino acids. CDR3 loop: CASSPGQGGTDTQYF. The DNA of the CDR3 is TGTGCCAGCTCGCCAGGACAGGGGGGCACAGATACGCAGTATTTT.

The chain uses TRBV11-3 and TRBJ2-7; a possible D gene is TRBD2 (5 bases). The CDR3 is 15 residues long. Germline V gives CDR1 SGHNT, CDR2 YENEEA. V shed 1 base and J shed 0 bases, with 10 bases lying between them. The CDR3 DNA follows: TGTGCCAGCAGCTTAGGCGGGCTGGACTCCTACGAGCAGTACTTC. It is translated as CASSLGGLDSYEQYF.

V is TRBV5-6 and J is TRBJ2-7; D is possibly TRBD1 (6 bases). Trimming cost V 7 bases and J 5 bases, with 19 bases left between them. The CDR3 is 14 amino acids. CDR1 and CDR2 (germline): SGHDT, YYEEEE. This CDR3 is CASLRRQGSHEQYF. The CDR3 region has the DNA TGTGCCAGCCTAAGAAGGCAGGGGTCCCACGAGCAGTACTTC. Using reference TRBV5-6 and TRBJ2-7 for the parts outside the CDR3, the full variable domain is DAGVTQSPTHLIKTRGQQVTLRCSPKSGHDTVSWYQQALGQGPQFIFQYYEEEERQRGNFPDRFSGHQFPNYSSELNVNALLLGDSALYLCASLRRQGSHEQYFGPGTRLTVT.

The genes are TRBV5-1 and TRBJ1-3; D may be TRBD1 (6 bases). V dropped 5 bases and J dropped 0 bases, with 12 bases sitting between them. The V gene's germline CDR1 is SGHRS and CDR2 YFSETQ. There are 15 residues in the CDR3. CDR3 nucleotide sequence: TGCGCCAGCAGAGCCGACAGGACCTCTGGAAACACCATATATTTT. This gives the protein CASRADRTSGNTIYF. Complete variable domain (other parts from reference TRBV5-1 and TRBJ1-3): KAGVTQTPRYLIKTRGQQVTLSCSPISGHRSVSWYQQTPGQGLQFLFEYFSETQRNKGNFPGRFSGRQFSNSRSEMNVSTLELGDSALYLCASRADRTSGNTIYFGEGSWLTVV.

The chain is built from TRBV4-2 and TRBJ2-7; D not certain. Between the trimmed V and J ends, which lost 0 bases and 0 bases, there was a span of 9 bases. Germline CDR1 is LGHNA and CDR2 is YNFKEQ. This CDR3 is built from 15 residues. The CDR3 protein is CASSQETQISYEQYF. In DNA, the CDR3 is TGTGCCAGCAGCCAAGAAACGCAGATCTCCTACGAGCAGTACTTC.

The table lists this clonotype with many counts. The chain recombines TRBV12-3 or TRBV12-4 with TRBJ1-1; TRBD1 is a possible D gene (6 bases). Trimming removed 5 bases from V and 2 bases from J, with 18 bases in between. The CDR3 runs 16 residues. Here the CDR3 reads CASSPSLTGYNTEAFF. The CDR3 region has the DNA TGTGCCAGCAGTCCATCCCTCACAGGGTATAACACTGAAGCTTTCTTT.

This rearrangement joins TRBV27 to TRBJ2-3; unclear D gene. The CDR3 totals 14 residues. Germline V gene sequence: CDR1 MNHEY, CDR2 SMNVEV (reference sequence). The V and J ends lost 3 bases and 1 base respectively, with 8 bases between them. CDR3 in DNA: TGTGCCAGCAGTTTCTCCCAGGGCACAGATACGCAGTATTTT. Protein sequence: CASSFSQGTDTQYF.

This chain uses TRBV20-1 with TRBJ2-7; 8 nucleotides align to TRBD1. The germline CDR1 and CDR2 sequences are DFQATT and SNEGSKA (reference sequence). Trimming at V came to 5 bases and at J to 3 bases, leaving 6 bases not matched to a gene. This CDR3 spans 13 amino acids. CDR3 loop: CSAYGTGYYEQYF. DNA for the CDR3: TGCAGTGCTTACGGGACAGGATACTACGAGCAGTACTTC.

This clonotype was seen more than once but under ten times. This sequence joins TRBV6-1 and TRBJ2-2, with D possibly being TRBD1 (5 bases). V shed 7 bases and J shed 4 bases, with 16 bases lying between them. This CDR3 comprises 15 residues. CDR1 and CDR2 (germline): MNHNS, SASEGT. CDR3 nucleotides: TGTGCCAGCAATCTGGCAGGGTCGAGCACCGGGGAGCTGTTTTTT. Protein sequence: CASNLAGSSTGELFF.

This clonotype was seen a few times. The CDR3 nucleotides read TGTGCCAGCAGTTATAGTAATGAAAAACTGTTTTTT. Its translation is CASSYSNEKLFF. J is TRBJ1-4 and V is TRBV28; D ambiguous. Germline loops: CDR1 MDHEN, CDR2 SYDVKM. The CDR3 has 12 residues. V lost 4 bases and J 4 bases, leaving 4 bases between the germline ends.

This clonotype came up a few times. The rearrangement uses TRBV7-2 and TRBJ2-7; 9 bases match TRBD2. This CDR3 region has 13 residues. CDR1 and CDR2 (germline): SGHTA, FQGNSA. Losses at the gene ends were 6 bases for V and 3 bases for J; bases not matched to a gene: 3. CDR3 amino acids: CASRLAGGYEQYF. The DNA for the CDR3 is TGTGCCAGCAGACTAGCGGGTGGCTACGAGCAGTACTTC.

The rearrangement joins TRBV7-6 to TRBJ2-5, with 10 bases matching TRBD2. The CDR3 length is 11 residues. The ends lost 8 bases at V and 7 bases at J; junction bases unmatched: 1. CDR1 is SGHVS, CDR2 FNYEAQ, per germline. CDR3 sequence reads: CASASGGTQYF. The CDR3 nucleotides read TGTGCCAGCGCTAGCGGGGGGACCCAGTACTTC.

There are a few counts of this clonotype. The chain carries TRBV29-1 and TRBJ2-3, with 7 bases aligning to TRBD2. The length of the CDR3 is 14 residues. Trimming cost V 1 base and J 3 bases; bases outside gene matches: 4. Germline-derived CDR1 and CDR2 are SQVTM and ANQGSEA. The CDR3, as DNA: TGCAGCGTTGAAGTGGGGGGGAGGACAGATACGCAGTATTTT. It translates to CSVEVGGRTDTQYF.

Ten or more counts support this clonotype. The J gene is TRBJ1-6, the V gene TRBV30; 7 bases match TRBD1. CDR3 length equals 13 residues. CDR1 GTSNPN and CDR2 SVGIG come from the germline V gene (reference sequence). The V gene end was trimmed by 5 bases and the J gene end by 6 bases; junction bases not matched to a gene: 4. In DNA form, the CDR3 reads TGTGCCTGGGCGCGACAGGGTAATTCACCCCTCCACTTT. It translates to CAWARQGNSPLHF.

This clonotype was found many times. The rearrangement uses TRBV20-1 and TRBJ1-1; no clear D. V lost 3 bases, J lost 0 bases, and 14 bases lay in between. This CDR3 region has 15 residues. Germline CDR1 DFQATT, CDR2 SNEGSKA (reference sequence). The CDR3 coding sequence is TGCAGTGCTAGTTCGGCCCTCGAGATGAACACTGAAGCTTTCTTT. Translated, it gives CSASSALEMNTEAFF.

This chain joins TRBV7-3 and TRBJ2-7; no firm D call. Germline-derived CDR1 and CDR2 are SGHTA and FQGTGA. V dropped 10 bases and J dropped 7 bases, with 11 bases sitting between them. The length of the CDR3 is 10 residues. The CDR3 sequence is CAIRTREQYF. The CDR3 nucleotides read TGTGCCATTCGGACGCGGGAGCAGTACTTC.